These T cell receptor beta chains were read from a single sample in a study of blood T cell repertoires in COVID-19. Some clones are missing from TCRdb's copy, which holds only in-frame ones; the method was immunoSEQ multiplex PCR. The data contain about 240,000 clones, 87% of them singletons. Sequencing used PBMCs or T cells enriched from blood (not recorded which). These receptors were collected from a young woman with acute COVID-19. The CDR3 runs from the conserved cysteine through the conserved F or W. D genes are given only for firm matches. Only some rows state a clone size, as once, few, many or a class for expanded clones.

- | - | TRBJ2-2 | TRBV11-2 | CASSLNMRGTGELFF | TGTGCCAGCAGCTTAAATATGAGAGGGACCGGGGAGCTGTTTTTT
- | once | TRBJ1-2 | TRBV7-8 | CASSLGGSGIYGYTF | TGTGCCAGCAGCTTAGGGGGCAGCGGGATCTATGGCTACACCTTC
- | - | TRBJ1-1 | TRBV29-1 | CSVGRVMNTEAFF | TGCAGCGTCGGGCGGGTTATGAACACTGAAGCTTTCTTT
- | - | TRBJ1-1 | TRBV27 | CASSRPGRGEAFF | TGTGCCAGCAGCCGCCCAGGACGGGGTGAAGCTTTCTTT
- | - | TRBJ2-7 | TRBV27 | CASSTLAPGGEIPYEQYF | TGTGCCAGCAGTACACTAGCCCCCGGTGGGGAAATCCCCTACGAGCAGTACTTC
TRBD1 | - | TRBJ1-4 | TRBV6-5 | CASKEGAMTNEKLFF | TGTGCCAGCAAAGAGGGGGCGATGACTAATGAAAAACTGTTTTTT
TRBD2 | - | TRBJ2-1 | TRBV3-1/TRBV3-2 | CASSQDLRGVSSYNEQFF | TGTGCCAGCAGCCAAGATCTGCGGGGGGTTAGCTCCTACAATGAGCAGTTCTTC
TRBD1 | - | TRBJ1-2 | TRBV5-1 | CASSESDREHGYTF | TGCGCCAGCAGCGAATCGGACAGGGAGCATGGCTACACCTTC
TRBD2 | - | TRBJ2-3 | TRBV19 | CASSPRTSGYTDTQYF | TGTGCCAGTAGTCCTCGGACTAGCGGGTACACAGATACGCAGTATTTT
TRBD2 | - | TRBJ2-5 | TRBV4-1 | CASSQERLAGYQETQYF | TGCGCCAGCAGCCAAGAAAGACTAGCGGGGTACCAAGAGACCCAGTACTTC
- | - | TRBJ2-1 | TRBV9 | CASSLRQSSYNEQFF | TGTGCCAGCAGCCTCCGACAGAGCTCCTACAATGAGCAGTTCTTC
- | - | TRBJ2-3 | TRBV7-2 | CASSPPDLYTSTDTQYF | TGTGCCAGCAGCCCCCCCGATTTGTATACTAGCACAGATACGCAGTATTTT
- | few | TRBJ1-5 | TRBV27 | CASRTQGWGQPQHF | TGTGCCAGCAGAACACAGGGTTGGGGTCAGCCCCAGCATTTT
- | - | TRBJ2-5 | TRBV9 | CASSPGGEALETQYF | TGTGCCAGCAGCCCGGGGGGCGAGGCCTTAGAGACCCAGTACTTC
- | - | TRBJ1-2 | TRBV19 | CASTSGEHSNGYTF | TGTGCCAGTACCTCAGGGGAACATTCAAATGGCTACACCTTC
- | few | TRBJ1-1 | TRBV4-3 | CASSQATINTEAFF | TGCGCCAGCAGCCAAGCTACGATCAACACTGAAGCTTTCTTT
TRBD1 | - | TRBJ1-2 | TRBV5-4 | CASSLQGVDYGYTF | TGTGCCAGCAGCTTGCAGGGGGTGGACTATGGCTACACCTTC
TRBD1 | - | TRBJ1-2 | TRBV3-1/TRBV3-2 | CASSQSGTGSGYTF | TGTGCCAGCAGCCAGTCCGGGACAGGGAGTGGCTACACCTTC
TRBD1 | once | TRBJ1-3 | TRBV2 | CASSGQGRRDTIYF | TGTGCCAGCAGTGGACAGGGGCGGCGGGACACCATATATTTT
TRBD1 | - | TRBJ2-7 | TRBV7-2 | CASSPGTGSYEQYF | TGTGCCAGCAGCCCCGGGACAGGGTCCTACGAGCAGTACTTC
- | - | TRBJ1-1 | TRBV4-3 | CASSQDKRGTEAFF | TGCGCCAGCAGCCAAGATAAAAGGGGGACTGAAGCTTTCTTT
- | - | TRBJ1-3 | TRBV7-7 | CASSLGRAPGNTIYF | TGTGCTAGCAGCTTAGGCAGGGCGCCTGGAAACACCATATATTTT
- | - | TRBJ1-2 | TRBV5-1 | CASSLEGGGYTF | TGCGCCAGCAGCTTGGAAGGGGGTGGCTACACCTTC
- | - | TRBJ1-5 | TRBV7-2 | CASSLWGDSNQPQHF | TGTGCCAGCAGCTTATGGGGGGATAGCAATCAGCCCCAGCATTTT
- | - | TRBJ1-3 | TRBV2 | CASSLQGLSGNTIYF | TGTGCCAGCAGCCTTCAGGGCCTCTCTGGAAACACCATATATTTT
- | - | TRBJ1-2 | TRBV4-1 | CASSRGQFNYGYTF | TGCGCCAGCAGCCGTGGACAGTTTAACTATGGCTACACCTTC
TRBD1 | - | TRBJ1-2 | TRBV6-5 | CASSYIKDRAYGYTF | TGTGCCAGCAGTTACATCAAGGACAGGGCCTATGGCTACACCTTC
- | - | TRBJ1-2 | TRBV19 | CASSMVHAQTIARLNYGYTF | TGTGCCAGTAGTATGGTCCATGCCCAGACCATCGCGCGGTTAAACTATGGCTACACCTTC
- | - | TRBJ1-5 | TRBV12-3/TRBV12-4 | CASSRGSQPQHF | TGTGCCAGCAGTCGCGGGAGTCAGCCCCAGCATTTT
TRBD2 | - | TRBJ2-5 | TRBV6-5 | CASSYLSGGPQETQYF | TGTGCCAGCAGTTACCTGAGCGGGGGTCCCCAAGAGACCCAGTACTTC
- | - | TRBJ2-7 | TRBV18 | CASSLYRENGEQYF | TGTGCCAGCTCACTATACAGGGAAAATGGCGAGCAGTACTTC
TRBD2 | - | TRBJ2-1 | TRBV18 | CASSTEAGGPYDNEQFF | TGTGCCAGCTCTACGGAGGCGGGGGGGCCCTACGACAATGAGCAGTTCTTC
TRBD1 | - | TRBJ2-3 | TRBV2 | CASSGGTGGTDTQYF | TGTGCCAGCAGTGGCGGGACAGGGGGCACAGATACGCAGTATTTT
- | - | TRBJ1-1 | TRBV14 | CASSQDIVNTEAFF | TGTGCCAGCAGCCAAGATATCGTGAACACTGAAGCTTTCTTT
- | - | TRBJ1-2 | TRBV5-5 | CASSARSGNPNYGYTF | TGTGCCAGCAGCGCCCGGTCAGGGAATCCTAACTATGGCTACACCTTC
- | - | TRBJ2-7 | TRBV30 | CAWSWSGYEQYF | TGTGCCTGGAGTTGGTCAGGCTACGAGCAGTACTTC
TRBD1 | - | TRBJ2-3 | TRBV2 | CASSPDRVDTQYF | TGTGCCAGCAGTCCAGACAGGGTAGATACGCAGTATTTT
- | - | TRBJ2-3 | TRBV19 | CATGHRTDTQYF | TGTGCCACGGGACACCGCACAGATACGCAGTATTTT
- | - | TRBJ1-2 | TRBV29-1 | CSVEGIRDRNYGYTF | TGCAGCGTTGAAGGTATACGCGATCGAAACTATGGCTACACCTTC
- | - | TRBJ1-1 | TRBV5-4 | CASSFSGNTEAFF | TGTGCCAGCAGCTTTTCAGGGAACACTGAAGCTTTCTTT
- | - | TRBJ1-2 | TRBV6-6 | CASSWELRGYTF | TGTGCCAGCAGTTGGGAGTTAAGGGGCTACACCTTC
- | few | TRBJ1-2 | TRBV2 | CARKKQGGYGYTF | TGTGCCAGAAAAAAACAAGGGGGCTATGGCTACACCTTC
- | - | TRBJ1-2 | TRBV5-5 | CASSLAGAQGPYGYTF | TGTGCCAGCAGCTTGGCCGGGGCACAGGGCCCCTATGGCTACACCTTC
- | - | TRBJ1-5 | TRBV5-1 | CASSLEPGGEQPQHF | TGCGCCAGCAGCTTGGAACCGGGGGGCGAACAGCCCCAGCATTTT
- | - | TRBJ2-6 | TRBV5-1 | CASSLSPTGANVLTF | TGCGCCAGCAGCTTAAGTCCAACAGGGGCCAACGTCCTGACTTTC
- | - | TRBJ2-5 | TRBV30 | CAWSGGPQETQYF | TGTGCCTGGAGCGGGGGGCCGCAAGAGACCCAGTACTTC
TRBD1 | - | TRBJ2-2 | TRBV27 | CASSLRLRTGENTGELFF | TGTGCCAGCAGTTTAAGGCTCCGGACAGGGGAGAACACCGGGGAGCTGTTTTTT
TRBD1 | few | TRBJ2-7 | TRBV5-1 | CASSLMTGLRSEQYF | TGCGCCAGCAGCCTAATGACAGGGTTACGGAGCGAGCAGTACTTC
TRBD1 | - | TRBJ1-2 | TRBV5-6 | CASSLGTGGSNYGYTF | TGTGCCAGCAGCTTGGGGACAGGGGGGTCTAACTATGGCTACACCTTC
TRBD2 | - | TRBJ2-7 | TRBV19 | CASSIGSGYSSYEQYF | TGTGCCAGTAGTATAGGTAGCGGGTATAGCTCCTACGAGCAGTACTTC
- | - | TRBJ1-1 | TRBV20-1 | CSARQVAEAFF | TGCAGTGCTAGGCAGGTTGCAGAAGCTTTCTTT
TRBD1 | - | TRBJ1-5 | TRBV19 | CASSLTPGQESQPQHF | TGTGCCAGTAGTCTCACCCCGGGACAGGAGTCTCAGCCCCAGCATTTT
TRBD1 | - | TRBJ1-2 | TRBV24-1 | CATSDETGEDGYTF | TGTGCCACCAGTGATGAAACAGGGGAGGATGGCTACACCTTC
- | - | TRBJ1-2 | TRBV19 | CASSSGSYYGYTF | TGTGCCAGTAGCTCCGGGTCCTACTATGGCTACACCTTC
TRBD1 | - | TRBJ2-7 | TRBV18 | CASSPSQGSTYEQYF | TGTGCCAGCTCACCTTCACAGGGGTCAACCTACGAGCAGTACTTC
TRBD1 | - | TRBJ1-6 | TRBV7-6 | CASSLADRGNSPLHF | TGTGCCAGCAGCTTAGCGGACAGGGGTAATTCACCCCTCCACTTT